The clone carrying this TCR beta chain appeared once. This sample was included in a study of blood T cell repertoires in COVID-19. As for the study in general: From the United States, Italy and Spain came samples of acute and convalescent COVID-19. Sample material is recorded as cDNA or gDNA derived from T cells, B-cell-depleted T cells, or PBMCs.

The V and J ends lost 3 bases and 0 bases respectively, with 11 bases between them. The CDR3 loop spans 16 amino acids. In germline, CDR1 is KGHDR, CDR2 SFDVKD. Per the authors' pipeline: From reference gene primer amplification, estimates of nucleated cell counts were derived. Some clones are missing from TCRdb's copy, which holds only in-frame ones; the method was immunoSEQ multiplex PCR. V and J calls and clone size are those listed in that table; D and trimming were worked out from the DNA. The data show 200,000 to 300,000 clones, roughly 87% seen once. The clonotype originates from a man aged 55 to 70 who had recovered from COVID-19. The sequencing sample was made of peripheral blood. The rearrangement joins TRBV24-1 to TRBJ2-1; a possible D gene is TRBD1 (5 bases). The CDR3 nucleotides read TGTGCCACCAGTGATCCCGGACATACCTCCTACAATGAGCAGTTCTTC. It encodes CATSDPGHTSYNEQFF.